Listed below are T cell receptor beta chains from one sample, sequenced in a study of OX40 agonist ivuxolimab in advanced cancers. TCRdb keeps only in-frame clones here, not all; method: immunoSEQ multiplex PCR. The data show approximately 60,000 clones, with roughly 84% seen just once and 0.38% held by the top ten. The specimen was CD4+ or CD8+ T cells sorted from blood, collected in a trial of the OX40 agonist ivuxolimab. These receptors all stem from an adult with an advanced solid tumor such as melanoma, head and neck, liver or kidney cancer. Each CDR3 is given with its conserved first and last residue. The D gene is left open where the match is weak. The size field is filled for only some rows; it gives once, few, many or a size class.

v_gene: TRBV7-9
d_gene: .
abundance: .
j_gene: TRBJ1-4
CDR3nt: TGTGCCAGCAGCCGAAGGTCCCAATTACGGGCATTCGAAAAACTGTTTTTT
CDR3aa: CASSRRSQLRAFEKLFF

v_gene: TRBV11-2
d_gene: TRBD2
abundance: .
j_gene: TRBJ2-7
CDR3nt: TGTGCCAGCAGCCCCCGCCCGGGGGGCTACGAGCAGTACTTC
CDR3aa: CASSPRPGGYEQYF

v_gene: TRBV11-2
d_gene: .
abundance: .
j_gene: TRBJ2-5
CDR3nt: TGTGCCAGCAGCTTACTCGGCCAGATTGAGGCTCCCCAGTACTTC
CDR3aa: CASSLLGQIEAPQYF

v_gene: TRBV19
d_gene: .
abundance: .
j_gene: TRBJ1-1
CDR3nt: TGTGCCAGTAGTACAAAGACCGGGACACTGAACACTGAAGCTTTCTTT
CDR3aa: CASSTKTGTLNTEAFF

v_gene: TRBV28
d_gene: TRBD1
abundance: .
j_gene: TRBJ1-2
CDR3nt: TGTGCCAGCAGTTTATTGTACCGGACAGGGAACGGCTACACCTTC
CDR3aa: CASSLLYRTGNGYTF

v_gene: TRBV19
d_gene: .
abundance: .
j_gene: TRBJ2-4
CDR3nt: TGTGCCAGTAGTATCGGGGGTGGCAAAAACATTCAGTACTTC
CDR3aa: CASSIGGGKNIQYF

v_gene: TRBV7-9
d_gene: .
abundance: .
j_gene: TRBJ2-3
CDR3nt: TGTGCCAGCAGCTTCGGGCTCTCGGGAGATACGCAGTATTTT
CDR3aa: CASSFGLSGDTQYF

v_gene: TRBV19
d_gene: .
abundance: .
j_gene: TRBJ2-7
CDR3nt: TGTGCCAGTACCGAGGGGGTGGGGACGGGTCTCTACGAGCAGTACTTC
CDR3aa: CASTEGVGTGLYEQYF

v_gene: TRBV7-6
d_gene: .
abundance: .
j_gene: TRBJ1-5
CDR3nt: TGTGCCAGCAGCCCCTCCCTTAGCAATCAGCCCCAGCATTTT
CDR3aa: CASSPSLSNQPQHF

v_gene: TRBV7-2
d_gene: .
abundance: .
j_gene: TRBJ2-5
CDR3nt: TGTGCCAGCAGCTTAGGCGGTAAACTCCAAGAGACCCAGTACTTC
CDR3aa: CASSLGGKLQETQYF

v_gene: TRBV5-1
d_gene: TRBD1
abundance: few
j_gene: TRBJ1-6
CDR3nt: TGCGCCAGCAGTCAACTGGACAGGGGGAATTCACCCCTCCACTTT
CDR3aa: CASSQLDRGNSPLHF

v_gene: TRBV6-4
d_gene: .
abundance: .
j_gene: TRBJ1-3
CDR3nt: TGTGCCACCCGGCCGTCCTCTGGAAACACCATATATTTT
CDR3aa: CATRPSSGNTIYF

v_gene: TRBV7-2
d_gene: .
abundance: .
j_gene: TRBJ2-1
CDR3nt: TGTGCCAGCAGCTTAAAATCAACAGGGAGCTCCTACAATGAGCAGTTCTTC
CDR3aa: CASSLKSTGSSYNEQFF

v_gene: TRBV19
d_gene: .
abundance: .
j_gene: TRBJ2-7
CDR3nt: TGTGCCAGTAGTTTCGACCCACGGGCGTCCTTTCCCTACGAGCAGTACTTC
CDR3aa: CASSFDPRASFPYEQYF

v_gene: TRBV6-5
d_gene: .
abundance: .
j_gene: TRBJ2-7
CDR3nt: TGTGCCAGCAGTTACCACTACGAGCAGTACTTC
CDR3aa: CASSYHYEQYF